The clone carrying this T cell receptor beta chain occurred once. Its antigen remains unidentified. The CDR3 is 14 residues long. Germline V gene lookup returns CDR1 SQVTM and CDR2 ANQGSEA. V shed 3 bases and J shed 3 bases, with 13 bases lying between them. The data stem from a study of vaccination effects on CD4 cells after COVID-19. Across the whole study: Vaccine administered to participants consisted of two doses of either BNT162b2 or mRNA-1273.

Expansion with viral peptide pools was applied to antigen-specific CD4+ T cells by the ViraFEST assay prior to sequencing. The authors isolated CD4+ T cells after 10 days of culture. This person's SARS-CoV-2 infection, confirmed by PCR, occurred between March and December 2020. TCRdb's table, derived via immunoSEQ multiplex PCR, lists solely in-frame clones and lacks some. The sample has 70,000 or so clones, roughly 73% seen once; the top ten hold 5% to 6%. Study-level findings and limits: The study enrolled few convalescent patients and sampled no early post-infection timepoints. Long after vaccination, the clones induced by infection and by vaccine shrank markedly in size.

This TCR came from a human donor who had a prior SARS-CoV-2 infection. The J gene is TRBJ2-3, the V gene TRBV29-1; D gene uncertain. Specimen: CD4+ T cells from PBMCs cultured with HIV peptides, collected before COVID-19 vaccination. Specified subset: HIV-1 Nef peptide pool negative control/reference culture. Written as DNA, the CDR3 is TGCAGCGTTGAGGCGATTATGGGGACAGATACGCAGTATTTT. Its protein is CSVEAIMGTDTQYF.